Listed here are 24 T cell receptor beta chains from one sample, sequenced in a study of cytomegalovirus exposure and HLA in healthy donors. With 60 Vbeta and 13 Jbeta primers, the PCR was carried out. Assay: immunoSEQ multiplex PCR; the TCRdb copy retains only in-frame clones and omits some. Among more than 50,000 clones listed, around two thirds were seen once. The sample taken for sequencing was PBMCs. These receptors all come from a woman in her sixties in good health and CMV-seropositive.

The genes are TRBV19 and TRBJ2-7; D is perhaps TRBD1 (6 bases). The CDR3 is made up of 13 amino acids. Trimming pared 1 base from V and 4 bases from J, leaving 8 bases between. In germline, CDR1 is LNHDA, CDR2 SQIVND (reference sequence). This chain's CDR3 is CASSIGRGYEQYF. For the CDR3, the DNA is TGTGCCAGTAGTATAGGCAGGGGATACGAGCAGTACTTC.

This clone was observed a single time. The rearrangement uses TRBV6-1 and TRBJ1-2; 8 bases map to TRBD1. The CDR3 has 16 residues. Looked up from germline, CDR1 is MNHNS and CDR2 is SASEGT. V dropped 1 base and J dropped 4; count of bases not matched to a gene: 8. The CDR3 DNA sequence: TGTGCCAGCAGTGAAGTAGGGGGACAGGCTCCCTATGGCTACACCTTC. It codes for CASSEVGGQAPYGYTF.

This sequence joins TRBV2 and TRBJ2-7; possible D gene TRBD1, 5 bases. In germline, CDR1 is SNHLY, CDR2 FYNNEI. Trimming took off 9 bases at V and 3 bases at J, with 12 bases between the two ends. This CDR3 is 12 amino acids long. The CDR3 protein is CASGPQGYEQYF. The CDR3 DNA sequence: TGTGCCAGTGGGCCTCAGGGCTACGAGCAGTACTTC.

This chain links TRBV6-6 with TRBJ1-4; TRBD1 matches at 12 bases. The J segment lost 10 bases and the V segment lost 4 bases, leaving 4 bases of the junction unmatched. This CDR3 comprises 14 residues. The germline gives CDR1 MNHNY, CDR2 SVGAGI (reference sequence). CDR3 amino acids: CASSLGQGAGKLFF. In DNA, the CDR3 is TGTGCCAGCAGTTTGGGACAGGGGGCAGGAAAACTGTTTTTT.

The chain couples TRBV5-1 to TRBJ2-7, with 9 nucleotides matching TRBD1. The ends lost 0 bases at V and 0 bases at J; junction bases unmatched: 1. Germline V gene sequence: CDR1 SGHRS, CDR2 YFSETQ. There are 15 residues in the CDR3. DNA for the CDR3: TGCGCCAGCAGCTTGGGGGGACAGGGCTCCTACGAGCAGTACTTC. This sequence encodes CASSLGGQGSYEQYF.

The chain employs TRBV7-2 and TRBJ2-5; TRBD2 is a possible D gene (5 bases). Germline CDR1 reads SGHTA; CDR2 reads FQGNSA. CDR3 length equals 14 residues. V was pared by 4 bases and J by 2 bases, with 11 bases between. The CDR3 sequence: CASSYTREQETQYF. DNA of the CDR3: TGTGCCAGCAGCTATACTAGGGAGCAAGAGACCCAGTACTTC.

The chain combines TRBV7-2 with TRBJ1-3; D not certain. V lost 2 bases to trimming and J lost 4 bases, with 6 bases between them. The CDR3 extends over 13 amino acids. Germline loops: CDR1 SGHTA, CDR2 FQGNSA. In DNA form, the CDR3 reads TGTGCCAGCAGCTTATACACCGGAAACACCATATATTTT. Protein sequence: CASSLYTGNTIYF. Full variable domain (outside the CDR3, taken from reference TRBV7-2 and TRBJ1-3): GAGVSQSPSNKVTEKGKDVELRCDPISGHTALYWYRQSLGQGLEFLIYFQGNSAPDKSGLPSDRFSAERTGGSVSTLTIQRTQQEDSAVYLCASSLYTGNTIYFGEGSWLTVV.

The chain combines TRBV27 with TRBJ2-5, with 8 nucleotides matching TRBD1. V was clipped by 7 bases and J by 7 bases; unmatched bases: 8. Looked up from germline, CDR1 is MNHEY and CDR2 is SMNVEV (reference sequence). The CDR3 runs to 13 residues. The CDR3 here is CASKMTGEATQYF. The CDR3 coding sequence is TGTGCCAGCAAGATGACAGGGGAGGCGACCCAGTACTTC.

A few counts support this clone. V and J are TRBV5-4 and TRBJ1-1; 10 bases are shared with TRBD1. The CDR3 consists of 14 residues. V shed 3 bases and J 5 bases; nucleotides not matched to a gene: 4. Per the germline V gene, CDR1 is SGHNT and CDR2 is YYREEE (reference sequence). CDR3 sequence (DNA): TGTGCCAGCAGCTGGACAGGGGGTAGTACTGAAGCTTTCTTT. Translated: CASSWTGGSTEAFF.

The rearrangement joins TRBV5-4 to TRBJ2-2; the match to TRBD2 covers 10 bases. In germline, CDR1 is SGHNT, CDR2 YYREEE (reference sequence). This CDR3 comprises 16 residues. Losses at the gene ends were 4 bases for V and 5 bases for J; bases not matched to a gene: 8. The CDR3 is CASSNLLAGNTGELFF. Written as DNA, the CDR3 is TGTGCCAGCAGCAACCTACTAGCGGGGAATACCGGGGAGCTGTTTTTT.

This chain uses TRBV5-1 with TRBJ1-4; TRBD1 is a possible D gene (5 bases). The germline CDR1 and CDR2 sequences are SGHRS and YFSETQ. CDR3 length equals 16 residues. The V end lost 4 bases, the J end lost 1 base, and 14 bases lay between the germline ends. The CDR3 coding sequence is TGCGCCAGCAGCCCCCAGGGTATGATAACTAATGAAAAACTGTTTTTT. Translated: CASSPQGMITNEKLFF.

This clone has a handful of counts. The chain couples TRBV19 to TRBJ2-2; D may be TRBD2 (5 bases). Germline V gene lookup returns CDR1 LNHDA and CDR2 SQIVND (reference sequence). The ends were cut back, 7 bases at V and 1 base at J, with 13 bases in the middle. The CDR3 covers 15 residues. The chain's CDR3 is CASNPLAWNTGELFF. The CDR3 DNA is TGTGCCAGTAACCCCCTAGCATGGAACACCGGGGAGCTGTTTTTT.

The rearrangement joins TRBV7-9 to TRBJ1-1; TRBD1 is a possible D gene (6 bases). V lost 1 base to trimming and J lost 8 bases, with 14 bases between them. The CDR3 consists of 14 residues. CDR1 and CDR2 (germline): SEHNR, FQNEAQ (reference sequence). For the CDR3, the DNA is TGTGCCAGCAGCTTAGGGACAGCTACTAAAGAAGCTTTCTTT. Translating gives CASSLGTATKEAFF.

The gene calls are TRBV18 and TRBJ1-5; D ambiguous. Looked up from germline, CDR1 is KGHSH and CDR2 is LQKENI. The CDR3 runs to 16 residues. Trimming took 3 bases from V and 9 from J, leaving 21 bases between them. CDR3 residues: CASSPNAAKALGPQHF. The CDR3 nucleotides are TGTGCCAGCTCACCCAACGCGGCCAAGGCCCTGGGGCCCCAGCATTTT.

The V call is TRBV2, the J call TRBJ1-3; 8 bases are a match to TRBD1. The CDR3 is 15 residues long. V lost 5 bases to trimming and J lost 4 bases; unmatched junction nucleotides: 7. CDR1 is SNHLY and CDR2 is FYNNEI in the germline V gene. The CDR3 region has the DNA TGTGCCAGCAGTCCTCAGGGGGCGCGGGGAAACACCATATATTTT. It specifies CASSPQGARGNTIYF.

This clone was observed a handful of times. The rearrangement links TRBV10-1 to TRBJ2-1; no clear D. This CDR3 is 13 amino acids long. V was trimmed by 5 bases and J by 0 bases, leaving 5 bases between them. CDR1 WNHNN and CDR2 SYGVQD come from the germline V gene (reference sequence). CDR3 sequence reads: CASSSDSYNEQFF. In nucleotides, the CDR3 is TGCGCCAGCAGTTCAGACTCCTACAATGAGCAGTTCTTC.

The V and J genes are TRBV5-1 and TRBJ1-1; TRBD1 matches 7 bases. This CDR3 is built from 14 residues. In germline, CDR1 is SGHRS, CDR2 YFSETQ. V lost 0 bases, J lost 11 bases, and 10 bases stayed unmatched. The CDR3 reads CASSLASETGTAFF. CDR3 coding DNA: TGCGCCAGCAGCTTGGCATCAGAGACAGGGACGGCTTTCTTT.

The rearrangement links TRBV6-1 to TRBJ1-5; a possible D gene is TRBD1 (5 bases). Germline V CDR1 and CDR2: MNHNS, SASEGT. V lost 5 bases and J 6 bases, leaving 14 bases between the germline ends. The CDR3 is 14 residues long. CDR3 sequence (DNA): TGTGCCAGCAGTCCTCACCCGCAGGGTCAGCCCCAGCATTTT. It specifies CASSPHPQGQPQHF.

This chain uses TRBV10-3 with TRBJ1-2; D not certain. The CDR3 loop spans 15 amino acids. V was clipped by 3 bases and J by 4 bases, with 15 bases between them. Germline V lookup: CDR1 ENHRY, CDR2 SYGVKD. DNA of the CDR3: TGTGCCATCAGTGAAGGATTGCAGCGCTTCTATGGCTACACCTTC. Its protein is CAISEGLQRFYGYTF.

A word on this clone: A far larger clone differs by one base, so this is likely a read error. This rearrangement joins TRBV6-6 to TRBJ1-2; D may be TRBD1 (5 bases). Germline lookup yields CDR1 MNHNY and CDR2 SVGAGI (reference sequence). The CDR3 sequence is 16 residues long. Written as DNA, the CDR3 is TGTGCCAGCAGCCAAATGACAGACCTCGCTAACTATGGCTTCACCTTC. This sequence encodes CASSQMTDLANYGFTF.

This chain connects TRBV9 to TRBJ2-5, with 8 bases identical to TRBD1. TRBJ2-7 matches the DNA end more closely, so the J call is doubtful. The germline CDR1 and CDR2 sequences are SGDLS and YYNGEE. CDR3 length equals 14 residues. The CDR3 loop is CASSPGQGFYEQYF. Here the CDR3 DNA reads TGTGCCAGCAGCCCCGGACAGGGCTTCTACGAGCAGTACTTC.

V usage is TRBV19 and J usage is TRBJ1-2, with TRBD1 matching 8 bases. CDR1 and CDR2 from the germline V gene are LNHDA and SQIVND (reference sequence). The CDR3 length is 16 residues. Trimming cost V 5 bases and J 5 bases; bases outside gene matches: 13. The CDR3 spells CASSLGTGTVSYGYTF. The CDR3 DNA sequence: TGTGCCAGTAGTCTTGGGACAGGAACCGTTTCTTATGGCTACACCTTC.

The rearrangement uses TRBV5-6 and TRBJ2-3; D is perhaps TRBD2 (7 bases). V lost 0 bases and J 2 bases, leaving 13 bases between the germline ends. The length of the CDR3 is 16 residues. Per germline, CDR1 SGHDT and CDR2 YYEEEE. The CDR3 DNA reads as TGTGCCAGCAGCTTGGAAACAGGGACTATCACAGATACGCAGTATTTT. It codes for CASSLETGTITDTQYF.

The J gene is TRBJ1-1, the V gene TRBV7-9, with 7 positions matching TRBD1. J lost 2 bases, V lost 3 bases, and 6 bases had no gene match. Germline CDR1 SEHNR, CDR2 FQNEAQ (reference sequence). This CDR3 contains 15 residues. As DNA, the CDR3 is TGTGCCAGCAGCTTTACTCAGGGGGAAAACACTGAAGCTTTCTTT. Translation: CASSFTQGENTEAFF.